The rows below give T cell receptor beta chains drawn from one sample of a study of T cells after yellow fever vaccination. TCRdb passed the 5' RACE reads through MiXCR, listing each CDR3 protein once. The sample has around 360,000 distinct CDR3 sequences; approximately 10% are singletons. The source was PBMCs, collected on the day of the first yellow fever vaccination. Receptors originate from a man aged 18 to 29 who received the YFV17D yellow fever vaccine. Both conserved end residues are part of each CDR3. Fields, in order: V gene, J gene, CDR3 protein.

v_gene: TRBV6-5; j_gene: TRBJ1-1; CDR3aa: CASSLGIGGITEAFF
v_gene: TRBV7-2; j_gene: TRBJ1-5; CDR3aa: CASSLGGRGGNQPQHF
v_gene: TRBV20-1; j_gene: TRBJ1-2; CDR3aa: CSASSQYSYGYTF
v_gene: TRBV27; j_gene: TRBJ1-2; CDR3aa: CASSLRGFRYGYTF
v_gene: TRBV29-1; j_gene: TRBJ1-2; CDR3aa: CSVGAEHGYTF
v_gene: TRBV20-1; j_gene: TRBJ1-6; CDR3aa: CSAVDSASPLHF
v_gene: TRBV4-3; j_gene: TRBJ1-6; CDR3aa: CASSQDAGPYSPLHF
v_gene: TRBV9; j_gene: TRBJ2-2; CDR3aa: CASSPPAGGKAGELFF
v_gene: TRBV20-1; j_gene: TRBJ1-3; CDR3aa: CSAIRGSGNTIYF
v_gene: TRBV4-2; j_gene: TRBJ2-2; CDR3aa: CASSRQSRWNTGELFF
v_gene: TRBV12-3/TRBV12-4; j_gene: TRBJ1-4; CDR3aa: CASRPQGAGEKLFF
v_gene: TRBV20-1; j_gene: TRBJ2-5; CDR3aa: CSARDFKETQYF
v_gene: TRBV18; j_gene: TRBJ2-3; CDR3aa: CASSPDYSRADTQYF
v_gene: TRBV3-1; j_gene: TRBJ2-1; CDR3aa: CASSQGALVEQFF
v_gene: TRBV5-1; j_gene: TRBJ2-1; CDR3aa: CASSPGGGYNEQFF
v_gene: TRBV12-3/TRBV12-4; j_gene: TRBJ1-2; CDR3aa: CASSQREGPYGYTF
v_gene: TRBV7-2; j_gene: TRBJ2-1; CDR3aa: CASSTAGTINEQFF
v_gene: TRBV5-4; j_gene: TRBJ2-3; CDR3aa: CASSSGGEREYF
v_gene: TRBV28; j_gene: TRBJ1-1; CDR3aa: CASSPGLPGGTEAFF
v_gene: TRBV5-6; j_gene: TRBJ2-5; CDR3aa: CASSSVTAGETQYF
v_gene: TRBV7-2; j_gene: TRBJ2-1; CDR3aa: CASSLTGAIVSRNEQFF
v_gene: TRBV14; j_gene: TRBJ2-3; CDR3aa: CASSLDSGTGKRDTQYF
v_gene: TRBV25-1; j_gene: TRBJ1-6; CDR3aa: CASSAGQGWSPLHF
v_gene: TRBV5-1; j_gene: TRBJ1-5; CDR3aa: CASSVGTGYNQPQHF
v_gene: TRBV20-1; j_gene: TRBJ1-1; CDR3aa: CSARVLPEAFF
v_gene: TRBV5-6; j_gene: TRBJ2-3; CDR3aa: CASSPLGQGSTDTQYF
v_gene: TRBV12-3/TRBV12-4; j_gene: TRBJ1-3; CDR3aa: CASSTPSDRPRPYSGNTIYF
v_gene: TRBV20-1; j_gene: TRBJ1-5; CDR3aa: CSASSMAPNQPQHF
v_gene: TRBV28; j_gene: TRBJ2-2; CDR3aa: CATEEPGQGNTGELFF
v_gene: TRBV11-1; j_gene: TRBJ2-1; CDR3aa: CASSSIRRRGEQYNEQFF
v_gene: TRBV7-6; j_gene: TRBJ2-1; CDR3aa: CASSLVGAALGHNEQFF
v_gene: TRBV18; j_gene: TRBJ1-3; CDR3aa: CASSPGTTGNTIYF
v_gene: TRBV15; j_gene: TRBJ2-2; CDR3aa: CATSRVPSGGRTGELFF
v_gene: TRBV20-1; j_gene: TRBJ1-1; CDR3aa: CSARDLQGKWNTEAFF
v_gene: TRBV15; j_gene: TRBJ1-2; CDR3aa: CATSRPLEHGYTF
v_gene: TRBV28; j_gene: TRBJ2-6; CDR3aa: CASHSSSGANVLTF